Listed below are T cell receptor beta chains from one sample, sequenced in a study of cytomegalovirus exposure and HLA in healthy donors. The protocol was immunoSEQ multiplex PCR, while the TCRdb copy is restricted to in-frame clones and leaves out a portion. The repertoire has around 85,000 clones, less than 85% of them found once; the top ten carry 0.9% to 1.2%. The sequencing sample was made of PBMCs. All receptors come from a male donor in good health and CMV-seronegative. Both conserved end residues are trimmed from each CDR3.

TRBV15	TRBJ2-1	ATSRSGGSYNEQF
TRBV20-1	TRBJ2-1	SASGSRF
TRBV19	TRBJ2-5	ASSIQDQETQY
TRBV6-1	TRBJ1-1	ASNADRGYTEAF
TRBV15	TRBJ2-1	ATSRGHSGGQYNEQF
TRBV7-2	TRBJ1-2	ASSLVSGDLGYGYP
TRBV10-3	TRBJ1-1	AISETGLNTEAF
TRBV6-4	TRBJ1-4	ASSEPGTENEKLF
TRBV6-1	TRBJ2-7	ASSESSSGEY
TRBV4-3	TRBJ2-2	ASSQEVTANTGELF
TRBV4-1	TRBJ1-2	ASSQGVGQYYGYT
TRBV5-1	TRBJ1-4	ASSFRASNEKLF
TRBV30	TRBJ2-6	AWRGDSGYSGANVLT
TRBV29-1	TRBJ1-2	SVDQSQTLYGYT
TRBV11-2	TRBJ1-2	ATSDREGYGYT
TRBV4-2	TRBJ2-5	ASSQSAVWETQY
TRBV30	TRBJ2-3	AFNLGVVTDTQY
TRBV7-2	TRBJ2-7	ASSVEPIYEQY
TRBV2	TRBJ2-3	ASSLAGGQTDTQY
TRBV5-1	TRBJ1-3	ASSLAGSGNTIY
TRBV28	TRBJ2-1	ASSPAGLAVTGANEQF
TRBV10-3	TRBJ2-7	AISELQDPSYEQY
TRBV5-6	TRBJ2-7	ASSLRQGFLYEQY
TRBV6-1	TRBJ2-5	ASSATGYQETQY
TRBV7-2	TRBJ2-7	ASSLEPTSSYEQY
TRBV6-1	TRBJ1-1	ASSEAWAGRTEAF
TRBV9	TRBJ1-1	ASSVEGGSEAF
TRBV11-2	TRBJ1-2	ASSLDGLKGGYT
TRBV15	TRBJ1-4	ATSRLYRGGEKLF
TRBV5-1	TRBJ2-7	ASSGVGAYEQY
TRBV27	TRBJ2-7	ASTSNPGTPSLVQY
TRBV15	TRBJ1-1	ATGRRGLNTEAF
TRBV6-1	TRBJ1-1	ASRRNTEAF
TRBV27	TRBJ2-1	ASSSPGGDYPSEQF
TRBV6-7	TRBJ2-3	AILRLAGLDTQY
TRBV6-5	TRBJ2-5	ASSYSITQETQY
TRBV7-2	TRBJ2-5	ASSSPGYETQY
TRBV11-1	TRBJ1-1	ASSTQGAIPTEAF
TRBV28	TRBJ2-6	ASSPVKIGDSTFSGANVLT
TRBV13	TRBJ1-4	ASSLAQGSLREKLF
TRBV11-2	TRBJ2-7	ASSLDRGDEQY
TRBV7-2	TRBJ1-3	ASSLSYGSGNTIY
TRBV18	TRBJ1-2	ASSPITGGNYGYT
TRBV28	TRBJ2-1	ASRDRAEGNEQF
TRBV12-5	TRBJ2-5	ASGIGTLEQETQY
TRBV28	TRBJ1-3	ASSLNIRSGNTIY
TRBV5-1	TRBJ1-2	ASSLVTSNYGYP
TRBV9	TRBJ1-1	ASSVSSGLNTEAF
TRBV5-5	TRBJ2-1	ASTLGDTNYNEQF